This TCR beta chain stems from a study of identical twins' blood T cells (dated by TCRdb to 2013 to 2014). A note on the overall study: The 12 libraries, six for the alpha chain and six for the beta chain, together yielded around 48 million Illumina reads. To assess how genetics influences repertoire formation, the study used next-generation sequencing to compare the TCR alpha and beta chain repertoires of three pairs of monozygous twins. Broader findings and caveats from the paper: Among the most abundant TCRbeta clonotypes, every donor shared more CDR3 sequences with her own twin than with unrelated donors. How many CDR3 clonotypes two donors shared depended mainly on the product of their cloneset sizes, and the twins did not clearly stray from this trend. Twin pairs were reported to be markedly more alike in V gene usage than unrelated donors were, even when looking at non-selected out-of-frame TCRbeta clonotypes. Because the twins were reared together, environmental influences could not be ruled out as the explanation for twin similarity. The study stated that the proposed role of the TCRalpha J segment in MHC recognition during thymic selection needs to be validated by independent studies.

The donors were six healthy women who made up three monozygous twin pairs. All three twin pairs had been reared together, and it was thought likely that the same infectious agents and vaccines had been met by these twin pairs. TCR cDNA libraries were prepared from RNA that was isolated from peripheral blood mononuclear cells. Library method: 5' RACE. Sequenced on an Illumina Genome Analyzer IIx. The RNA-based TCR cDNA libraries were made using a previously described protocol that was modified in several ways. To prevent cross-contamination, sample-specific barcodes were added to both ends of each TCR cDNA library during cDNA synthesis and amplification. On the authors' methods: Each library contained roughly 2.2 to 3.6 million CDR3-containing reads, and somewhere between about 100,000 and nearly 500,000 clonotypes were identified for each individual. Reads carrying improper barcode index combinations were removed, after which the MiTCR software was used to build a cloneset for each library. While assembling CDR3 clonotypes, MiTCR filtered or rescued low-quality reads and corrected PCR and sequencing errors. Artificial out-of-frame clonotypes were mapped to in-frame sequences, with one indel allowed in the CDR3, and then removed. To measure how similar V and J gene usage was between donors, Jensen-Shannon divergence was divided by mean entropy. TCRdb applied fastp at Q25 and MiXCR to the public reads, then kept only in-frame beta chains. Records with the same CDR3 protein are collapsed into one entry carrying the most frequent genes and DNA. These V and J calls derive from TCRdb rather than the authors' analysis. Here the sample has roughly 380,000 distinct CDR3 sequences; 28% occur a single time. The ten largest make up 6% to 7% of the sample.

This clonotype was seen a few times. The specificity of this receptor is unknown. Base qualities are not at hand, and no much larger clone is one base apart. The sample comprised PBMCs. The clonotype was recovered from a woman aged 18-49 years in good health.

CDR3 sequence: CSATGTSGNPNEQFF. The DNA sequence follows: TGCAGTGCTACCGGGACTAGCGGGAATCCCAATGAGCAGTTCTTC. The sequence is built from TRBV20-1 and TRBJ2-1, and TRBD2 matches 13 of the central bases. The CDR3 measures 15 amino acids from cysteine to phenylalanine. Only the CDR3 DNA stays, 45 bases, in frame from base 1. According to the germline V gene (reference sequence), CDR1 reads DFQATT and CDR2 reads SNEGSKA. V is cut back by 4 bases and J by 6 bases, with 6 bases in the junction unmatched.